This T cell receptor beta chain was identified during a study of a mutant IDH1 vaccine in newly diagnosed glioma. Study at large: Former treatment meant radiotherapy, temozolomide, or both; the majority had gotten both.

Repertoires were generated with immunoSEQ multiplex PCR, while TCRdb's copy carries only in-frame clones and drops some. The sample lists over 80,000 clones; around nine tenths were seen once. The time point denotes: baseline, week 1 (first vaccination visit). Treatment in this sample: pre-vaccination baseline after standard-of-care therapy. New astrocytomas of WHO grade 3 or 4 that were IDH1-mutant and ATRX-lost were found in the donors. Study-level points and caveats: Vaccination induced immune responses in approximately 93% of patients.

To note about this clone: Its target is unknown.

Sample: PBMCs, taken from a glioma patient treated with radiotherapy, temozolomide or both. The source is a woman aged 50 to 60 with glioma.

CDR3 amino acids: CAILDRAAGELFF. In DNA, the CDR3 is TGTGCCATTCTTGACAGGGCGGCCGGGGAGCTGTTTTTT. The rearrangement joins TRBV6-6 to TRBJ2-2, with 7 bases aligning to TRBD1. Germline assignment: CDR1 MNHNY and CDR2 SVGAGI (reference sequence). The CDR3 has 13 amino acids. The junction had 8 bases not matched to a gene; V was cut back by 10 bases and J by 6 bases.